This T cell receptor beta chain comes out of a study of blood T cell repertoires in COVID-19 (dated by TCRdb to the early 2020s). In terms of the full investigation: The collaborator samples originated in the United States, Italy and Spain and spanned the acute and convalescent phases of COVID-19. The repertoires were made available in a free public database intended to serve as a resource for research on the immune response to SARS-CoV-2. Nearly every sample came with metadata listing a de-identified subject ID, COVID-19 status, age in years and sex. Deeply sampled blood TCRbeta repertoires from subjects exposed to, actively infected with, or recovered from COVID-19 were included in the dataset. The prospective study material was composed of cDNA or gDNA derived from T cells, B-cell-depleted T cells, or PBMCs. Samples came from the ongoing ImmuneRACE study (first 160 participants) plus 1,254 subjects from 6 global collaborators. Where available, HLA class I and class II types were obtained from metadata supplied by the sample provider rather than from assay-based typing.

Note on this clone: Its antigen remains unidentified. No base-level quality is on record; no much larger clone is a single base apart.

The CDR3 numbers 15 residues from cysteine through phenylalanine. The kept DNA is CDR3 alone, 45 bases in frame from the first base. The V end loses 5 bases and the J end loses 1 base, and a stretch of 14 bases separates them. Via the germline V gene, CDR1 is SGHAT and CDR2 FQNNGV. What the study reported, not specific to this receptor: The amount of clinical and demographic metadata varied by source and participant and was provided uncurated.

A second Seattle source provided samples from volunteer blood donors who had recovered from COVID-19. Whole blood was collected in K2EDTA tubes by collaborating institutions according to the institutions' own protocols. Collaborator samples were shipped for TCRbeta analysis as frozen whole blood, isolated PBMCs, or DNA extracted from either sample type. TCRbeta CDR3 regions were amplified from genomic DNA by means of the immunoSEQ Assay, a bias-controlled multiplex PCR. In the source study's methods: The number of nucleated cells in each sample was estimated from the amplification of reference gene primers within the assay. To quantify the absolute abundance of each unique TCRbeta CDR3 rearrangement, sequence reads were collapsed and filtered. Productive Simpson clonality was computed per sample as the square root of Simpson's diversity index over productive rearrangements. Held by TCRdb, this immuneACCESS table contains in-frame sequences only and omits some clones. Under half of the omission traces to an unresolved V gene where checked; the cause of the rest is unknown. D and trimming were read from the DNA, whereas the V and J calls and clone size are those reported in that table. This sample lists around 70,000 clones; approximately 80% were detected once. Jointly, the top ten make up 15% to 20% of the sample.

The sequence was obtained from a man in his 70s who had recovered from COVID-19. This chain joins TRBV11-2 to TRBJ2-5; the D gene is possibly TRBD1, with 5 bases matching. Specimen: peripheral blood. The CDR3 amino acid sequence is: CASSPPSTAQETQYF. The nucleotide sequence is TGTGCCAGCAGCCCTCCCTCGACAGCCCAAGAGACCCAGTACTTC.